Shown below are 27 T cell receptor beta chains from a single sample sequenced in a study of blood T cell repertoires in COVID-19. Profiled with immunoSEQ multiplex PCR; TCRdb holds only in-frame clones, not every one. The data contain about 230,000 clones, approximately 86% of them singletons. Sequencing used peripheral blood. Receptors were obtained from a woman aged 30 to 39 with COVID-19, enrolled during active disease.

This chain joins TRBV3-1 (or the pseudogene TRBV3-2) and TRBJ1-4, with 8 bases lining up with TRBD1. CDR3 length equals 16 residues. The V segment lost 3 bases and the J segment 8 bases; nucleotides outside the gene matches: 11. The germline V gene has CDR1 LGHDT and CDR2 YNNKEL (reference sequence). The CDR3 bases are TGTGCCAGCAGCCAGACCGGGACAGGATGGAAGGAAAAACTGTTTTTT. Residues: CASSQTGTGWKEKLFF.

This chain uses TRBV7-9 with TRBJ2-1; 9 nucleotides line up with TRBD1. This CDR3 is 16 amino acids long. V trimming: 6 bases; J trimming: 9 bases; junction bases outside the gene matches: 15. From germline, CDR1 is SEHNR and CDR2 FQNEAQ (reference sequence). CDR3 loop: CASSPRQGVEVSEQFF. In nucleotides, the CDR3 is TGTGCCAGCAGTCCAAGACAGGGGGTAGAGGTTAGTGAGCAGTTCTTC.

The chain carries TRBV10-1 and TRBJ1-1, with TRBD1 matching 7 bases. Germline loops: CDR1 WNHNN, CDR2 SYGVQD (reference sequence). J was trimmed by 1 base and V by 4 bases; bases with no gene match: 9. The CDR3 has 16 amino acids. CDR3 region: CASSGAQGIGNTEAFF. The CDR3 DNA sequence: TGCGCCAGCAGTGGGGCACAGGGGATCGGGAACACTGAAGCTTTCTTT.

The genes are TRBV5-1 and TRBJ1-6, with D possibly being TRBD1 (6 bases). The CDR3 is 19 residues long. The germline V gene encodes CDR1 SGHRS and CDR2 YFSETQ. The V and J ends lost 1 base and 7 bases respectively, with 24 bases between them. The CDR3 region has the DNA TGCGCCAGCAGCTTGCAAACCGGGACAAACCTCAACGGGAATTCACCCCTCCACTTT. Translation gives CASSLQTGTNLNGNSPLHF.

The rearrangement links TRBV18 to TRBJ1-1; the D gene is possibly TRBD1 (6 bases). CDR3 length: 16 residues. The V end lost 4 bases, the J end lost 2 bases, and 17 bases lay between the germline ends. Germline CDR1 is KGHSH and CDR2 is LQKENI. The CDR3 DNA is TGTGCCAGCTCACGCTTCATGACAGGCCCCAACACTGAAGCTTTCTTT. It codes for CASSRFMTGPNTEAFF.

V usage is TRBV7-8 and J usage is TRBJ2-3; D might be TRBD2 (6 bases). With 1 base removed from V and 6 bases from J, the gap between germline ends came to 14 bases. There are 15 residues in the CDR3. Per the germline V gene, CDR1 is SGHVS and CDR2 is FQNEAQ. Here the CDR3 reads CASSLDGGAVDTQYF. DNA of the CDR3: TGTGCCAGCAGCTTAGACGGCGGGGCAGTCGATACGCAGTATTTT.

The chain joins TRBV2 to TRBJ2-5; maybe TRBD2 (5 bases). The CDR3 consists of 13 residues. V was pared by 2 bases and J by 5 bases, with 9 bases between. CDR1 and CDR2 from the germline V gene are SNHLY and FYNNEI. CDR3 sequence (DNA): TGTGCCAGCAGTGAAAATGGGGAGGAGACCCAGTACTTC. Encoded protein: CASSENGEETQYF.

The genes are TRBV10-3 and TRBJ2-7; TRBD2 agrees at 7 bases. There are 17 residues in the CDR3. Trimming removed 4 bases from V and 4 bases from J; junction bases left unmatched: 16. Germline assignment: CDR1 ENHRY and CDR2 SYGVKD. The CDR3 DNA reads TGTGCCATCAGTGGGGGGACTACCTCGAGAGGAGGGTACGAGCAGTACTTC. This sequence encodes CAISGGTTSRGGYEQYF.

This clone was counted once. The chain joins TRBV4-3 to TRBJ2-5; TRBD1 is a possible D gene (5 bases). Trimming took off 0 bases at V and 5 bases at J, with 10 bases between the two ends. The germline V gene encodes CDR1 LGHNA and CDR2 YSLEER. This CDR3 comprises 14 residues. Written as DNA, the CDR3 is TGCGCCAGCAGCCAAGATTACAGGAAGGAGACCCAGTACTTC. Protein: CASSQDYRKETQYF.

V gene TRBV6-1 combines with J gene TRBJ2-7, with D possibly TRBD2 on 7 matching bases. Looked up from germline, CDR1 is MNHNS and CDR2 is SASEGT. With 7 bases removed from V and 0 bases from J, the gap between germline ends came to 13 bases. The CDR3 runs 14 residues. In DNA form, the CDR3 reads TGTGCCAGCACTCGGGCGGGGGCCTCCTACGAGCAGTACTTC. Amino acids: CASTRAGASYEQYF.

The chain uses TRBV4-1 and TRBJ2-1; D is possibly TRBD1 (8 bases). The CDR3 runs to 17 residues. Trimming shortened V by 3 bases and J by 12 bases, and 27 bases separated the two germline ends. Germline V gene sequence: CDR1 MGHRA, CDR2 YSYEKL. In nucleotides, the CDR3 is TGCGCCAGCAGCCACCTTCAAGGACAGGGCCCTTGGGGGGGGCAGTTCTTC. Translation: CASSHLQGQGPWGGQFF.

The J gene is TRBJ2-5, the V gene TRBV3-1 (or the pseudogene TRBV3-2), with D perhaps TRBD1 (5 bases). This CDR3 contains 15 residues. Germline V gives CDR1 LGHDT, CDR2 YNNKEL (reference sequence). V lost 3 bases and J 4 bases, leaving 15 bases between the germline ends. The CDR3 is CASSHTDSLRETQYF. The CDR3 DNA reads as TGTGCCAGCAGCCATACAGACAGTCTTCGAGAGACCCAGTACTTC.

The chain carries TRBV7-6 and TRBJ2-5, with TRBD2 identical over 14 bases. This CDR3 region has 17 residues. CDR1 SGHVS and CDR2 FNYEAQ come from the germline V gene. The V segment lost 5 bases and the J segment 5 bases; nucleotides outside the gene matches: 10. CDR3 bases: TGTGCCAGCAGCCTGGGACTAGCGGGAGTGGGTGTCGAGACCCAGTACTTC. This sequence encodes CASSLGLAGVGVETQYF. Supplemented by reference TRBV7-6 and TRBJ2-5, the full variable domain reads GAGVSQSPRYKVTKRGQDVALRCDPISGHVSLYWYRQALGQGPEFLTYFNYEAQQDKSGLPNDRFSAERPEGSISTLTIQRTEQRDSAMYRCASSLGLAGVGVETQYFGPGTRLLVL.

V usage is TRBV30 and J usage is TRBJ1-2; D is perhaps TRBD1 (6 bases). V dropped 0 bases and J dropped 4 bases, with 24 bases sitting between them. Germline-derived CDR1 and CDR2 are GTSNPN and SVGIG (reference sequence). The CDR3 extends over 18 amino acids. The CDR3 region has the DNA TGTGCCTGGAGTGTAGACCCCTCTTGGACAGCTCTAGGCTATGGCTACACCTTC. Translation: CAWSVDPSWTALGYGYTF.

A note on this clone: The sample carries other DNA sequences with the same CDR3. CDR3 residues: CASRPTGNTGELFF. In DNA form, the CDR3 reads TGCGCCAGCCGACCGACAGGGAACACCGGGGAGCTGTTTTTT. The chain combines TRBV5-1 with TRBJ2-2; maybe TRBD1 (6 bases). Germline V gives CDR1 SGHRS, CDR2 YFSETQ. V was shortened by 7 bases and J by 1 base, with 11 bases between the two germline ends. The CDR3 has 14 amino acids.

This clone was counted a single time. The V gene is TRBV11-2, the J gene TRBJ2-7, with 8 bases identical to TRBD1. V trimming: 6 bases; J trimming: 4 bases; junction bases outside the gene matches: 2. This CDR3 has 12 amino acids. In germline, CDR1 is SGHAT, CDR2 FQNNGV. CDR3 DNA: TGTGCCAGCAGTTGGGACAGGTACGAGCAGTACTTC. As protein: CASSWDRYEQYF.

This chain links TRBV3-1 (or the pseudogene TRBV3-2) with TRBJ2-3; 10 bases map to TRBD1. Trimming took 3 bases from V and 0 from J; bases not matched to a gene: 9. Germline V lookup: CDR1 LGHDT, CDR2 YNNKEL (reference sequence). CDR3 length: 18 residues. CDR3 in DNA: TGTGCCAGCAGCCATTGGACAGGGGGGACTTCTAGCACAGATACGCAGTATTTT. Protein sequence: CASSHWTGGTSSTDTQYF.

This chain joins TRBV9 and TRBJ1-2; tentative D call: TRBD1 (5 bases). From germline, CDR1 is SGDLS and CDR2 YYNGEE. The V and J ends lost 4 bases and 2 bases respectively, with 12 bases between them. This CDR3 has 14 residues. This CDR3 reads CASSSRTRNYGYTF. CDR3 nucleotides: TGTGCCAGCAGCTCCAGGACAAGAAACTATGGCTACACCTTC.

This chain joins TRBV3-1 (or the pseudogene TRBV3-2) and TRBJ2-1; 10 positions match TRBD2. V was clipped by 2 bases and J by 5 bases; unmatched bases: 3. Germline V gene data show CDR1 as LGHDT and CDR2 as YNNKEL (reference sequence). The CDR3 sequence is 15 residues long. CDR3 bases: TGTGCCAGCAGCCAATCTAGCGGGAGACACAATGAGCAGTTCTTC. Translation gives CASSQSSGRHNEQFF.

DNA for the CDR3: TGCGCCAGCAGCTTGCGCTCTAGCGGGGGCACAGATACGCAGTATTTT. Amino acid sequence: CASSLRSSGGTDTQYF. The chain uses TRBV5-1 and TRBJ2-3; 9 bases fit TRBD2. CDR1 is SGHRS, CDR2 YFSETQ, per germline. The CDR3 covers 16 residues. V dropped 1 base and J dropped 1; count of bases not matched to a gene: 4.

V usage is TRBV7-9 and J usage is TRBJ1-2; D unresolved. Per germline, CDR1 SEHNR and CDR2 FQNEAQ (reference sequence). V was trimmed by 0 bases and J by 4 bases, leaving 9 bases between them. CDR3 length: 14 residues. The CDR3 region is CASSLAGLGYGYTF. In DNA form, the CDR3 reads TGTGCCAGCAGCTTAGCGGGCCTGGGCTATGGCTACACCTTC.

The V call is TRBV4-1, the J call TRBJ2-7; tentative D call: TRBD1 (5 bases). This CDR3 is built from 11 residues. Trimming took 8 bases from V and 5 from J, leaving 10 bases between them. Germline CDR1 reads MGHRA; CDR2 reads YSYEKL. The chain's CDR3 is CASGTGDEQYF. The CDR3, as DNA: TGCGCCAGCGGAACAGGTGACGAGCAGTACTTC.

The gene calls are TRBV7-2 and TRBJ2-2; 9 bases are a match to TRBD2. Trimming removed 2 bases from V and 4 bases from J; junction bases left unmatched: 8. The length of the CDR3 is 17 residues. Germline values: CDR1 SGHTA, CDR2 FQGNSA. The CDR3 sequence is CASSLYSGSDLTGELFF. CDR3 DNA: TGTGCCAGCAGCTTATATAGCGGGAGCGATCTCACCGGGGAGCTGTTTTTT.

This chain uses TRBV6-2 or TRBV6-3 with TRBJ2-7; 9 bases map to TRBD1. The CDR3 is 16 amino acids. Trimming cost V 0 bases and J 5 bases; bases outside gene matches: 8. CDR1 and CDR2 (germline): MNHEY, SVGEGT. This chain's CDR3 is CASSYSRGTGLHEQYF. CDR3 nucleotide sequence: TGTGCCAGCAGTTACTCGAGGGGGACAGGGCTTCACGAGCAGTACTTC.

CDR3 amino acids: CASSQEGQGGSYEQYF. As DNA, the CDR3 is TGCGCCAGCAGCCAAGAGGGGCAGGGAGGGTCCTACGAGCAGTACTTC. The rearrangement uses TRBV4-3 and TRBJ2-7; TRBD2 matches 7 bases. The ends lost 0 bases at V and 1 base at J; junction bases unmatched: 6. Germline-derived CDR1 and CDR2 are LGHNA and YSLEER. The CDR3 consists of 16 residues.

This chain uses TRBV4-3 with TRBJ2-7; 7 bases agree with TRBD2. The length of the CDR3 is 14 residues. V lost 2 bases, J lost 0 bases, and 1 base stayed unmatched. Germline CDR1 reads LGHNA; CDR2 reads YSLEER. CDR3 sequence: CASSQWGGSYEQYF. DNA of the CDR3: TGCGCCAGCAGCCAATGGGGGGGCTCCTACGAGCAGTACTTC.

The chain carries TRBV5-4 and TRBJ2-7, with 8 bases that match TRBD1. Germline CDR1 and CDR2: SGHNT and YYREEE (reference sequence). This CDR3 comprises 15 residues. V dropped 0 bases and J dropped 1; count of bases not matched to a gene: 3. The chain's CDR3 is CASSLAGQGSYEQYF. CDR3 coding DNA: TGTGCCAGCAGCTTGGCCGGACAGGGTTCCTACGAGCAGTACTTC.